This entry lists 24 T cell receptor beta chains sequenced from one sample in a study of T cells after yellow fever vaccination. Each CDR3 protein is one row after TCRdb ran MiXCR on the 5' RACE reads. The sample lists about 180,000 distinct CDR3 sequences, roughly 6.2% occurring once. The source material was CD4+ T cells sorted from PBMCs, sampled on the day of the first yellow fever vaccination. The receptors stem from a man aged 18 to 35 who received the YFV17D yellow fever vaccine.

The chain has TRBV12-3 or TRBV12-4 and TRBJ1-1, with 7 bases fitting TRBD1. V was clipped by 5 bases and J by 10 bases; unmatched bases: 7. The CDR3 contains 12 residues. CDR3 DNA sequence: TGTGCCAGCAGTCGACAGGGTACCGGAGCTTTCTTT. Protein product: CASSRQGTGAFF.

The chain has TRBV20-1 and TRBJ1-4; 11 bases agree with TRBD1. Germline CDR1 reads DFQATT; CDR2 reads SNEGSKA (reference sequence). The CDR3 has 17 amino acids. The ends lost 3 bases at V and 8 bases at J; junction bases unmatched: 14. CDR3: CSARGATGDRGSEKLFF. The CDR3 bases are TGCAGTGCTAGGGGCGCCACCGGGGACAGGGGGAGCGAAAAACTGTTTTTT.

This clonotype has just a few counts. J is TRBJ1-1 and V is TRBV6-4, with a possible D match to TRBD1 (5 bases). This CDR3 has 12 residues. V was cut by 7 bases and J by 1 base, with 7 bases left in between. Germline assignment: CDR1 MRHNA and CDR2 SNTAGT. CDR3 loop: CASTGTNTEAFF. The DNA for the CDR3 is TGTGCCAGCACCGGGACGAACACTGAAGCTTTCTTT.

This clonotype was counted a few times. The rearrangement joins TRBV5-1 to TRBJ1-3, with D possibly being TRBD1 (5 bases). Per germline, CDR1 SGHRS and CDR2 YFSETQ. V gave up 6 bases and J gave up 0 bases, with 7 bases separating them. The CDR3 has 13 amino acids. CDR3 in DNA: TGCGCCAGCAAACAGGACTCTGGAAACACCATATATTTT. Residues: CASKQDSGNTIYF.

This clonotype was seen more than once but under ten times. Compared with germline, one end of the junction differs, possibly owing to a read error. The V and J genes are TRBV20-1 and TRBJ2-2; D possibly uses TRBD1 or TRBD2 (5 bases each). Per the germline V gene, CDR1 is DFQATT and CDR2 is SNEGSKA (reference sequence). There are 17 residues in the CDR3. Here the CDR3 reads CCARDGSRDLYTGELFF. The CDR3 DNA reads TGCTGTGCTAGAGATGGGTCCCGGGACCTTTACACCGGGGAGCTGTTTTTT.

In this sample, this clonotype turned up many times. The chain employs TRBV18 and TRBJ2-3; 8 bases line up with TRBD1. The trim removed 4 bases at V and 0 bases at J, leaving 3 bases unmatched. This CDR3 spans 15 amino acids. Germline V gene sequence: CDR1 KGHSH, CDR2 LQKENI. The CDR3 nucleotides are TGTGCCAGCTCACGGGGACAGGTCAGCACAGATACGCAGTATTTT. Amino acids: CASSRGQVSTDTQYF. Using reference TRBV18 and TRBJ2-3 for the parts outside the CDR3, the full variable domain is NAGVMQNPRHLVRRRGQEARLRCSPMKGHSHVYWYRQLPEEGLKFMVYLQKENIIDESGMPKERFSAEFPKEGPSILRIQQVVRGDSAAYFCASSRGQVSTDTQYFGPGTRLTVL.

V and J are TRBV5-4 and TRBJ2-3; possible D gene TRBD1, 5 bases. CDR1 SGHNT and CDR2 YYREEE come from the germline V gene (reference sequence). V gave up 4 bases and J gave up 2 bases, with 8 bases separating them. The CDR3 has 13 residues. CDR3 sequence (DNA): TGTGCCAGCAGCGGACAACCCACAGATACGCAGTATTTT. Translation: CASSGQPTDTQYF.

This clonotype has a handful of counts. The chain has TRBV10-2 and TRBJ2-1, with D perhaps matching TRBD2 (5 bases). The CDR3 has 13 residues. Between the trimmed V and J ends, which lost 2 bases and 9 bases, there was a span of 11 bases. CDR1 is WSHSY and CDR2 is SAAADI in the germline V gene. The CDR3 here is CASSEVTGSEQFF. In nucleotides, the CDR3 is TGCGCCAGCAGTGAGGTTACGGGAAGTGAGCAGTTCTTC.

This clonotype has ten or more counts. The chain employs TRBV20-1 and TRBJ2-7; TRBD2 matches 14 bases. The CDR3 is 15 amino acids. Trimming took 3 bases from V and 1 from J; bases not matched to a gene: 2. From germline, CDR1 is DFQATT and CDR2 SNEGSKA (reference sequence). CDR3 sequence (DNA): TGCAGTGCTAGGGGACTAGCGGGGGCTTCCTACGAGCAGTACTTC. This encodes CSARGLAGASYEQYF.

The CDR3 protein is CASTHIPQRLAGPHEQYF. The CDR3 DNA reads TGTGCCAGCACCCATATACCCCAGCGGCTAGCGGGTCCCCACGAGCAGTACTTC. This chain links TRBV27 with TRBJ2-7, with 8 bases lining up with TRBD2. CDR3 length: 18 residues. V lost 7 bases to trimming and J lost 5 bases; unmatched junction nucleotides: 22. Germline CDR1 is MNHEY and CDR2 is SMNVEV (reference sequence).

This clonotype came up many times. The rearrangement joins TRBV27 to TRBJ1-1; D is uncertain. Trimming took off 5 bases at V and 4 bases at J, with 14 bases between the two ends. Germline V gives CDR1 MNHEY, CDR2 SMNVEV (reference sequence). The CDR3 is 14 amino acids. The CDR3 here is CASSPYPVGTEAFF. The CDR3 DNA reads as TGTGCCAGCAGTCCCTACCCCGTCGGCACTGAAGCTTTCTTT.

In its sample, this clonotype was seen many times. The chain employs TRBV10-2 and TRBJ2-7; no reliable D call. The germline V gene has CDR1 WSHSY and CDR2 SAAADI. The CDR3 covers 12 residues. Deletions cut 6 bases from V and 6 bases from J, with 12 bases between. CDR3 in amino acids: CASSKPDREQYF. As DNA, the CDR3 is TGCGCCAGCAGCAAACCCGACCGCGAGCAGTACTTC.

The rearrangement joins TRBV5-5 to TRBJ2-5, with 9 positions matching TRBD2. After removal of 2 bases from V and 1 base from J, the junction contained 9 bases not matched to a gene. CDR3 size: 17 residues. Germline CDR1 and CDR2: SGHKS and YYEKEE (reference sequence). This chain's CDR3 is CASSFGVAGDFQETQYF. For the CDR3, the DNA is TGTGCCAGCAGCTTCGGTGTAGCGGGGGACTTCCAAGAGACCCAGTACTTC.

In its sample, this clonotype was seen many times. V is TRBV6-5 and J is TRBJ1-4; maybe TRBD1 (5 bases). The V and J ends lost 6 bases and 8 bases respectively, with 16 bases between them. Germline lookup yields CDR1 MNHEY and CDR2 SVGAGI. This CDR3 is built from 14 residues. CDR3 loop: CASRYDRGEEKLFF. In nucleotides, the CDR3 is TGTGCCAGCAGATATGACAGAGGGGAGGAAAAACTGTTTTTT.

This clonotype has a count of ten or more. The chain couples TRBV10-3 to TRBJ2-7, with a tentative D call TRBD2 (6 bases). Germline values: CDR1 ENHRY, CDR2 SYGVKD. The CDR3 sequence is 14 residues long. Between the trimmed V and J ends, which lost 5 bases and 2 bases, there was a span of 13 bases. In DNA form, the CDR3 reads TGTGCCATCAGTACCGGGACTCCCCCCTACGAGCAGTACTTC. It yields the protein CAISTGTPPYEQYF.

This clonotype was detected only a few times. This chain connects TRBV6-5 to TRBJ2-7; 13 positions agree with TRBD2. J was trimmed by 7 bases and V by 4 bases; bases with no gene match: 10. This CDR3 contains 16 residues. Germline CDR1 and CDR2: MNHEY and SVGAGI. The CDR3 nucleotides read TGTGCCAGCAGTTCGTCCGGGACTAGCGGGGTGGGGGAGCAGTACGTC. As protein: CASSSSGTSGVGEQYV.

In its sample, this clonotype was seen a few times. This chain uses TRBV4-2 with TRBJ2-7; 7 bases map to TRBD1. With 3 bases clipped from V and 5 bases from J, the junction kept 16 bases outside the gene matches. The CDR3 is 17 residues long. Germline CDR1 is LGHNA and CDR2 is YNFKEQ. The CDR3 nucleotides read TGTGCCAGCAGCCAGGAAGGCTCCGGAAGACAGGGCAACGAGCAGTACGTC. It specifies CASSQEGSGRQGNEQYV.

This clonotype was observed many times. The V call is TRBV18, the J call TRBJ1-6; 7 bases line up with TRBD1. The V segment lost 3 bases and the J segment 7 bases; nucleotides outside the gene matches: 6. The CDR3 spans 15 residues. CDR1 is KGHSH, CDR2 LQKENI, per germline. DNA for the CDR3: TGTGCCAGCTCACCTTTCAGGACAGGCAATTCACCCCTCCACTTT. This gives the protein CASSPFRTGNSPLHF.

This clonotype has at least ten counts. The V call is TRBV5-1, the J call TRBJ2-5; 15 nucleotides line up with TRBD2. CDR1 is SGHRS and CDR2 is YFSETQ in the germline V gene. This CDR3 spans 15 amino acids. J lost 5 bases, V lost 2 bases, and 1 base had no gene match. The CDR3 protein is CASSFGTSGGETQYF. CDR3 sequence (DNA): TGCGCCAGCAGCTTTGGGACTAGCGGGGGGGAGACCCAGTACTTC.

This clonotype occurred many times. The CDR3, as DNA: TGCGCCAGCAGCTTGGAGGGTACTGAGCAGTTCTTC. Residues: CASSLEGTEQFF. This chain joins TRBV5-1 and TRBJ2-1; no firm D call. This CDR3 has 12 residues. V was clipped by 0 bases and J by 9 bases, with 7 bases between them. Germline CDR1 SGHRS, CDR2 YFSETQ.

This clonotype showed up just a few times. The rearrangement joins TRBV9 to TRBJ2-5; TRBD2 matches at 10 bases. Looked up from germline, CDR1 is SGDLS and CDR2 is YYNGEE. V gave up 1 base and J gave up 4 bases; unmatched junction bases: 4. This CDR3 has 15 amino acids. CDR3 loop: CASSVTLAGRETQYF. For the CDR3, the DNA is TGTGCCAGCAGCGTAACACTAGCGGGGCGAGAGACCCAGTACTTC.

This clonotype appeared a few times. The V gene is TRBV7-2, the J gene TRBJ2-5; TRBD1 might be the D (5 bases). Germline V gene sequence: CDR1 SGHTA, CDR2 FQGNSA. V dropped 5 bases and J dropped 4 bases, with 11 bases sitting between them. CDR3 length: 13 residues. CDR3 DNA: TGTGCCAGCAGCATAACAGGAAGAGAGACCCAGTACTTC. Its translation: CASSITGRETQYF.

V usage is TRBV18 and J usage is TRBJ1-1, with 9 bases lining up with TRBD1. The CDR3 covers 12 residues. The germline V gene encodes CDR1 KGHSH and CDR2 LQKENI. V shed 3 bases, J shed 11 bases, and the junction held 4 bases outside the gene matches. CDR3 in amino acids: CASSPQQGAAFF. The CDR3 DNA is TGTGCCAGCTCACCTCAACAGGGGGCGGCTTTCTTT.

This clonotype appeared many times. The V call is TRBV7-9, the J call TRBJ2-3, with D possibly matching TRBD2 (6 bases). This CDR3 is 15 amino acids long. Trimming shortened V by 2 bases and J by 7 bases, and 16 bases separated the two germline ends. The germline V gene encodes CDR1 SEHNR and CDR2 FQNEAQ (reference sequence). CDR3 protein: CASSLLAQPKNTQYF. In DNA form, the CDR3 reads TGTGCCAGCAGCTTACTAGCGCAGCCTAAGAATACGCAGTATTTT. The full variable domain, completed using reference TRBV7-9 and TRBJ2-3, is DTGVSQNPRHKITKRGQNVTFRCDPISEHNRLYWYRQTLGQGPEFLTYFQNEAQLEKSRLLSDRFSAERPKGSFSTLEIQRTEQGDSAMYLCASSLLAQPKNTQYFGPGTRLTVL.